This T cell receptor beta chain appears in the sequencing data of a study of T cell responses to AZD1222 COVID-19 vaccine. Study observations and caveats: CD4 TCRs associated with vaccination spanned spike, dominating at 160-218 and 743-854.

Second-dose schedules of about 4 or about 12 weeks were combined. The protocol was immunoSEQ multiplex PCR, while the TCRdb copy is restricted to in-frame clones and leaves out a portion. Of some 60,000 clones in the sample, 80% to 90% were seen once. On this clone: Its antigen is unknown.

CDR1 is MDHEN and CDR2 is SYDVKM in the germline V gene. The trim removed 4 bases at V and 6 bases at J, leaving 9 bases unmatched. CDR3 length equals 15 residues. This receptor was obtained from an adult who received the AZD1222 COVID-19 vaccine. The rearrangement uses TRBV28 and TRBJ2-1; 7 bases match TRBD1. This sample comprised peripheral blood, obtained 28 days after the second AZD1222 dose. CDR3 region: CASSSQGFVSNEQFF. DNA of the CDR3: TGTGCCAGCAGTTCACAGGGGTTTGTTAGCAATGAGCAGTTCTTC.